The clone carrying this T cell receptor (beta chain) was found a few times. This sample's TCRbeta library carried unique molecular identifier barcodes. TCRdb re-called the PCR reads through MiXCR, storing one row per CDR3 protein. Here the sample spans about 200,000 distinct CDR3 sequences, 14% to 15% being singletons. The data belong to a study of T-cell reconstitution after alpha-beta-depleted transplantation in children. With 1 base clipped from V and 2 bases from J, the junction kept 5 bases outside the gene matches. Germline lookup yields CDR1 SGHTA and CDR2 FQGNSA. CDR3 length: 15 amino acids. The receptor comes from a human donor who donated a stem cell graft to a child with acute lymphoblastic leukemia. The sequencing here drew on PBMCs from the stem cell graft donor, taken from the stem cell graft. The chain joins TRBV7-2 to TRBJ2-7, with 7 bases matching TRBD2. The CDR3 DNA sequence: TGTGCCAGCAGCTTAGATAACGGGAGGACCTACGAGCAGTACTTC. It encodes CASSLDNGRTYEQYF.